Listed below are T cell receptor beta chains from one sample, sequenced in a study of response to subunit inactivated influenza vaccine. MiXCR, applied by TCRdb to the RT-PCR reads, yields one record per CDR3 protein. The repertoire includes 860,000 or so distinct CDR3 sequences, less than 25% of them detected once, and 10% sits in the top ten. The sample consisted of PBMCs from blood, taken roughly 5 days after vaccination. The receptors come from a man between 45 and 60 years old who received an inactivated influenza vaccine. Each CDR3 is given with its conserved first and last residue. The D gene is left open where the match is weak. Not all rows give a size; the values are once, few, many and, for expanded clones, a class.

d_gene | abundance | j_gene | v_gene | CDR3nt | CDR3aa
TRBD1 | . | TRBJ1-1 | TRBV4-2 | TGTGCCAGCAGCCAAGCCCGGGACAGGGGTTACGAAGCTTTCTTT | CASSQARDRGYEAFF
TRBD1 | few | TRBJ1-1 | TRBV11-1 | TGTGCCAGCAGCTTAGCCGCGGTGGACAGGGATTTTATGAACACTGAAGCTTTCTTT | CASSLAAVDRDFMNTEAFF
TRBD2 | few | TRBJ2-3 | TRBV29-1 | TGCAGCCCCCGGACTCTCCGGGGGGAAGATACGCAGTATTTT | CSPRTLRGEDTQYF
TRBD2 | . | TRBJ2-1 | TRBV5-1 | TGCGCCAGCAGCCCCGCCCCAGCTAGCGGGCGTGACAATGAGCAGTTCTTC | CASSPAPASGRDNEQFF
TRBD1 | many | TRBJ2-1 | TRBV12-3/TRBV12-4 | TGTGCCAGCAGTTTAATAGGGACAGGAGTCAATGAGCAGTTCTTC | CASSLIGTGVNEQFF
. | . | TRBJ2-1 | TRBV15 | TGTGCCACCAGCAGAGTCCAGCGGGTGTATGAGCAGTTCTTC | CATSRVQRVYEQFF
TRBD2 | few | TRBJ2-5 | TRBV15 | TGTGCCACCAGCAGAGATCGACTAGCGGGAGGGGAGACCCAGTACTTC | CATSRDRLAGGETQYF
TRBD2 | . | TRBJ2-3 | TRBV5-1 | TGCGCCAGCACCCCGGGACTAGGATCAGATACGCAGTATTTT | CASTPGLGSDTQYF
TRBD1 | . | TRBJ1-6 | TRBV6-1 | TGTGCCAGCAGGGGGACAGCCCACTATAATTCACCCCTCCACTTT | CASRGTAHYNSPLHF
TRBD2 | . | TRBJ2-7 | TRBV19 | TGTGCCAGTTCGATCCGGGGGGGGTACGAGCAGTACTTC | CASSIRGGYEQYF
TRBD2 | . | TRBJ2-3 | TRBV20-1 | TGCAGTGCTAGCCGGGGGAGGGAAGATACGCAGTATTTT | CSASRGREDTQYF
TRBD1 | few | TRBJ2-1 | TRBV4-1 | TGCGCCAGCAGCCAGTTCTGGGGACAGATCAACAATGAGCAGTTCTTC | CASSQFWGQINNEQFF
. | . | TRBJ1-1 | TRBV10-3 | TGTGCCATCAGTGAACCCAGGGGTGAAGCTTTCTTT | CAISEPRGEAFF
TRBD1 | few | TRBJ2-5 | TRBV4-2 | TGTGCCAGCAGCCAAGATAACAGGGGAAGTGAGACCCAGTACTTC | CASSQDNRGSETQYF
. | many | TRBJ1-2 | TRBV5-1 | TGCGCCAGCAGCTTGAGGGATTCCTATGGCTACACCTTC | CASSLRDSYGYTF
TRBD2 | few | TRBJ2-7 | TRBV5-6 | TGTGCCAGCAGCTTGGACTTTTTGGGGACTAGCGTGGATCTTACATCCTACGAGCAGTACTTC | CASSLDFLGTSVDLTSYEQYF
TRBD2 | . | TRBJ2-2 | TRBV6-5 | TGTGCCAGCAGATTACCTGTAGCGGGAGGGGGCACCGGGGAGCTGTTTTTT | CASRLPVAGGGTGELFF
. | . | TRBJ1-1 | TRBV7-2 | TGTGCCAGCAGCTTATTCCAGGACACTGAAGCTTTCTTT | CASSLFQDTEAFF
TRBD2 | few | TRBJ2-3 | TRBV9 | TGTGCCAGCAGCGTAGCTCTAGCGGGAGCCCTAGATACGCAGTATTTT | CASSVALAGALDTQYF
TRBD2 | few | TRBJ2-7 | TRBV20-1 | TGCAGTGCTAGTAAGCTAGCGGGATACGAGCAGTACTTC | CSASKLAGYEQYF
. | . | TRBJ2-3 | TRBV20-1 | TGCAGTGCACACGGTCCCCCGAGCACAGATACGCAGTATTTT | CSAHGPPSTDTQYF
. | . | TRBJ2-5 | TRBV2 | TGTGCCCGCAGTTTAAGGCAGGGGAGCTCGACGTACCAAGAGACCCAGTACTTC | CARSLRQGSSTYQETQYF
. | few | TRBJ2-1 | TRBV2 | TGTGCCAGCAGTGATTTGCTCTTCACCTCCTACAATGAGCAGTTCTTC | CASSDLLFTSYNEQFF
. | few | TRBJ2-7 | TRBV6-1 | TGTGCCAGCAGAGGCCTGCATGGGGGTTACGAGCAGTACTTC | CASRGLHGGYEQYF
TRBD1 | few | TRBJ2-5 | TRBV20-1 | TGCAGTGCTAGAGATCGGACAGGCCAAGAGACCCAGTACTTC | CSARDRTGQETQYF
TRBD1 | few | TRBJ1-6 | TRBV15 | TGTGCCACCAGCACCCCCCGAGGGGGCCATTATTCACCCCTCCACTTT | CATSTPRGGHYSPLHF
TRBD1 | few | TRBJ1-1 | TRBV20-1 | TGCAGTGCTAGAGATCCCAGCGGGACAGGGTATCGCACTGAAGCTTTCTTT | CSARDPSGTGYRTEAFF
TRBD2 | . | TRBJ2-3 | TRBV7-9 | TGTGCCAGCGTCATGGGGGGGTCGGAAGATACGCAGTATTTT | CASVMGGSEDTQYF
TRBD1 | . | TRBJ2-7 | TRBV5-1 | TGCGCCAGCAGCCTCAGGGACAGGATCTACGAGCAGTACTTC | CASSLRDRIYEQYF
. | once | TRBJ1-1 | TRBV18 | TGTGCCAGCTCACCCTCGGCGAGAGGCCGGGGGAACACTGAAGCTTTCTTT | CASSPSARGRGNTEAFF
TRBD2 | few | TRBJ2-5 | TRBV10-3 | TGTGCCATCAGGAGAGGGACTAGCGGAGTCCAAGAGACCCAGTACTTC | CAIRRGTSGVQETQYF